Below, 17 T cell receptor beta chains from the same sample are listed, as sequenced in a study of blood T cell repertoires in COVID-19. Profiled with immunoSEQ multiplex PCR; TCRdb holds only in-frame clones, not every one. The sample consists of about 380,000 clones, roughly 89% of them appearing once. Sequenced material: peripheral blood. Receptors were obtained from a man between 18 and 35 years old with active or convalescent COVID-19.

The rearrangement joins TRBV28 to TRBJ1-1, with 7 bases aligning to TRBD1. V dropped 5 bases and J dropped 9; count of bases not matched to a gene: 6. Per germline, CDR1 MDHEN and CDR2 SYDVKM. The CDR3 is 12 residues long. The DNA for the CDR3 is TGTGCCAGCAGTCGGGGGACAGAACAAGCTTTCTTT. Amino acids: CASSRGTEQAFF.

The chain is built from TRBV27 and TRBJ1-4; D uncertain. Germline loops: CDR1 MNHEY, CDR2 SMNVEV (reference sequence). The V gene lost 5 bases and the J gene lost 5 bases, with 15 bases spanning the gap. This CDR3 spans 15 amino acids. CDR3 bases: TGTGCCAGCAGTCTCAACTCTGGGAGAAATGAAAAACTGTTTTTT. This codes for CASSLNSGRNEKLFF.

The chain links TRBV5-6 to TRBJ2-1, with a weak D call TRBD1 (6 bases). The V end was cut by 6 bases, the J end by 2 bases, with 15 bases between. The CDR3 totals 15 residues. The germline V gene has CDR1 SGHDT and CDR2 YYEEEE. CDR3 DNA sequence: TGTGCCAGCACCTTCAGGACAGATCCCTACAATGAGCAGTTCTTC. It specifies CASTFRTDPYNEQFF.

Written as DNA, the CDR3 is TGTGCCAGCAGCTTAGGGGGGCCCAGCCTTTACAATGAGCAGTTCTTC. It translates to CASSLGGPSLYNEQFF. The J gene is TRBJ2-1, the V gene TRBV13, with a weak D call TRBD1 (5 bases). The ends were cut back, 0 bases at V and 4 bases at J, with 13 bases in the middle. This CDR3 region has 16 residues. Germline V gene lookup returns CDR1 PRHDT and CDR2 FYEKMQ (reference sequence).

The rearrangement links TRBV29-1 to TRBJ2-7, with D perhaps TRBD1 (5 bases). This CDR3 contains 13 residues. The germline V gene encodes CDR1 SQVTM and CDR2 ANQGSEA. V lost 6 bases and J lost 3, with 15 bases in between. The CDR3 sequence is CSVQGGPNYEQYF. Written as DNA, the CDR3 is TGCAGCGTCCAGGGCGGCCCCAACTACGAGCAGTACTTC.

In the case of this clone: Additional DNA sequences in this sample encode the identical CDR3. The rearrangement joins TRBV12-3 or TRBV12-4 to TRBJ1-1; D unresolved. Trimming removed 4 bases at V and 1 base at J, with 4 bases between. This CDR3 contains 12 residues. In nucleotides, the CDR3 is TGTGCCAGCAGTTACAAGAACACTGAAGCTTTCTTT. Translating gives CASSYKNTEAFF.

This rearrangement joins TRBV11-2 to TRBJ2-4; 9 positions match TRBD2. The J segment lost 0 bases and the V segment lost 5 bases, leaving 5 bases of the junction unmatched. The germline CDR1 and CDR2 sequences are SGHAT and FQNNGV. This CDR3 has 16 residues. This CDR3 is CASSRIAGAAKNIQYF. CDR3 bases: TGTGCCAGCAGCCGAATAGCGGGGGCAGCCAAAAACATTCAGTACTTC.

J is TRBJ2-7 and V is TRBV4-1; 8 nucleotides line up with TRBD1. The J segment lost 1 base and the V segment lost 1 base, leaving 3 bases of the junction unmatched. Germline lookup yields CDR1 MGHRA and CDR2 YSYEKL. The CDR3 is made up of 15 amino acids. CDR3 sequence (DNA): TGCGCCAGCAGCCAAGGCCGGGACAGGTCCTACGAGCAGTACTTC. Translated, it gives CASSQGRDRSYEQYF.

The chain uses TRBV28 and TRBJ1-5; D unclear. V was clipped by 1 base and J by 4 bases, with 11 bases between them. Germline lookup yields CDR1 MDHEN and CDR2 SYDVKM. The CDR3 sequence is 15 residues long. CDR3 in amino acids: CASSLFGVRNQPQHF. The CDR3 DNA sequence: TGTGCCAGCAGTTTATTCGGGGTGCGGAATCAGCCCCAGCATTTT. Variable domain in full (rest from reference TRBV28 and TRBJ1-5): DVKVTQSSRYLVKRTGEKVFLECVQDMDHENMFWYRQDPGLGLRLIYFSYDVKMKEKGDIPEGYSVSREKKERFSLILESASTNQTSMYLCASSLFGVRNQPQHFGDGTRLSIL.

V and J are TRBV15 and TRBJ2-6; 10 bases map to TRBD1. CDR3 length equals 17 residues. V was pared by 5 bases and J by 2 bases, with 6 bases of the junction left unmatched. Germline values: CDR1 LNHNV, CDR2 YYDKDF (reference sequence). The CDR3 DNA follows: TGTGCCACCAGCGCATACGGGACAGGGGCTGGGGCCAACGTCCTGACTTTC. Translated: CATSAYGTGAGANVLTF.

This rearrangement joins TRBV27 to TRBJ2-3, with TRBD2 matching 11 bases. With 6 bases clipped from V and 2 bases from J, the junction kept 10 bases outside the gene matches. The length of the CDR3 is 17 residues. Germline-derived CDR1 and CDR2 are MNHEY and SMNVEV (reference sequence). In DNA form, the CDR3 reads TGTGCCAGCAGCCATATTCGACTAGCGGGGTCCACAGATACGCAGTATTTT. As protein: CASSHIRLAGSTDTQYF.

The rearrangement joins TRBV7-3 to TRBJ1-1; 7 bases fit TRBD1. The trim removed 2 bases at V and 10 bases at J, leaving 13 bases unmatched. Germline CDR1 is SGHTA and CDR2 is FQGTGA. CDR3 length equals 15 residues. This CDR3 is CASSLSPSDRSGAFF. The DNA of the CDR3 is TGTGCCAGCAGCTTATCCCCCTCGGACAGGTCGGGAGCTTTCTTT.

This clone was found a few times. Other DNA sequences of this sample code for an identical CDR3. This chain joins TRBV18 and TRBJ2-5, with 10 bases lining up with TRBD1. J gave up 5 bases and V 3 bases, and 0 bases lay outside the gene matches. CDR1 KGHSH and CDR2 LQKENI come from the germline V gene. The CDR3 spans 13 residues. The CDR3 reads CASSPGQGETQYF. The CDR3 nucleotides read TGTGCCAGCTCACCGGGACAGGGGGAGACCCAGTACTTC. Variable domain in full (rest from reference TRBV18 and TRBJ2-5): NAGVMQNPRHLVRRRGQEARLRCSPMKGHSHVYWYRQLPEEGLKFMVYLQKENIIDESGMPKERFSAEFPKEGPSILRIQQVVRGDSAAYFCASSPGQGETQYFGPGTRLLVL.

The V and J genes are TRBV3-1 (or the pseudogene TRBV3-2) and TRBJ1-4; D ambiguous. The CDR3 is 14 residues long. Deletions cut 1 base from V and 6 bases from J, with 9 bases between. Germline CDR1 is LGHDT and CDR2 is YNNKEL (reference sequence). The CDR3, as DNA: TGTGCCAGCAGCCAAGTGGCATTTGATGAAAAACTGTTTTTT. As protein: CASSQVAFDEKLFF.

The CDR3 loop is CASSTRPGTVEKPIYEQYF. The CDR3 nucleotides are TGTGCCAGCAGCACCCGGCCCGGGACAGTCGAAAAACCCATCTACGAGCAGTACTTC. The chain uses TRBV7-2 and TRBJ2-7; 7 positions agree with TRBD1. Germline lookup yields CDR1 SGHTA and CDR2 FQGNSA. CDR3 size: 19 residues. The J segment lost 3 bases and the V segment lost 5 bases, leaving 22 bases of the junction unmatched.

The CDR3: CASSQEITGVSSYEQYF. The CDR3 bases are TGTGCCAGCAGCCAAGAGATCACGGGGGTGAGCTCCTACGAGCAGTACTTC. This chain connects TRBV3-1 (or the pseudogene TRBV3-2) to TRBJ2-7, with a possible D match to TRBD2 (6 bases). The ends were cut back, 0 bases at V and 0 bases at J, with 15 bases in the middle. The CDR3 totals 17 residues. In germline, CDR1 is LGHDT, CDR2 YNNKEL (reference sequence).

This clone was recorded a few times. The chain recombines TRBV9 with TRBJ2-1, with D perhaps matching TRBD1 (5 bases). Trimming removed 4 bases at V and 7 bases at J, with 21 bases between. The CDR3 is 16 residues long. Germline V lookup: CDR1 SGDLS, CDR2 YYNGEE. This CDR3 reads CASSSPIGVIGNEQFF. Here the CDR3 DNA reads TGTGCCAGCAGCTCCCCAATAGGGGTCATCGGTAATGAGCAGTTCTTC.